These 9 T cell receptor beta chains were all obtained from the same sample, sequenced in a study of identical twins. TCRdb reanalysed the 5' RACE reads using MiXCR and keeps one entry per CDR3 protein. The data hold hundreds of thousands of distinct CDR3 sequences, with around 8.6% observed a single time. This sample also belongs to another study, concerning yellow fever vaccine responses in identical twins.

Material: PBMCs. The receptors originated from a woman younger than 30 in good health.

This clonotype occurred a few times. CDR3 sequence: CSVTGDLLYEQYF. The CDR3 nucleotides read TGCAGTGTTACAGGCGACCTCCTATACGAGCAGTACTTC. This chain connects TRBV20-1 to TRBJ2-7, with D maybe TRBD1 (5 bases). The CDR3 loop spans 13 amino acids. CDR1 DFQATT and CDR2 SNEGSKA come from the germline V gene (reference sequence). Trimming removed 7 bases from V and 4 bases from J, with 17 bases in between.

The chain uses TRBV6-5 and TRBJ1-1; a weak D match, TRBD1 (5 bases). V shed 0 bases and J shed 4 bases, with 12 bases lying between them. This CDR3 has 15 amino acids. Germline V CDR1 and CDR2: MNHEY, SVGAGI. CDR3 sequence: CASSYSGGTVTEAFF. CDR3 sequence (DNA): TGTGCCAGCAGTTACTCGGGGGGTACGGTCACTGAAGCTTTCTTT.

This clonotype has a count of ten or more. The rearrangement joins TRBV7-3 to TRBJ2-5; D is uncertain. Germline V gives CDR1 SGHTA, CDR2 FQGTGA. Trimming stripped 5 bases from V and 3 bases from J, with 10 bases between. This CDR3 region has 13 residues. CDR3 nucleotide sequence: TGTGCCAGCAGCCTGAAAACGAAAGAGACCCAGTACTTC. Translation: CASSLKTKETQYF. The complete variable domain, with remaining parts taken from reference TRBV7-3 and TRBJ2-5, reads GAGVSQTPSNKVTEKGKYVELRCDPISGHTALYWYRQSLGQGPEFLIYFQGTGAADDSGLPNDRFFAVRPEGSVSTLKIQRTERGDSAVYLCASSLKTKETQYFGPGTRLLVL.

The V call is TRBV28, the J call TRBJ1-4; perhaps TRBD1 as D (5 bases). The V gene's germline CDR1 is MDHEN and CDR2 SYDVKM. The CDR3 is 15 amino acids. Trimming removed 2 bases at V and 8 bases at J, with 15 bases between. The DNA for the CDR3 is TGTGCCAGCAGTTTACGACGGGACCGAAGCGAAAAACTGTTTTTT. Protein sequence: CASSLRRDRSEKLFF.

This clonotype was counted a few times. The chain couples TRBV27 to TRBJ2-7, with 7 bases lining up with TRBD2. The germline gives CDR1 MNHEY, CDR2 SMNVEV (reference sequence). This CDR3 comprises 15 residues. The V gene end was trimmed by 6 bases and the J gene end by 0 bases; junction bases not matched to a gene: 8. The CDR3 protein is CASSIIGGSSYEQYF. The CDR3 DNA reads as TGTGCCAGCAGCATAATTGGCGGGAGCTCCTACGAGCAGTACTTC.

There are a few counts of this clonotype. Written as DNA, the CDR3 is TGTGCCAGCAGTTACTCGGAACGCATCTACGAGCAGTACTTC. It codes for CASSYSERIYEQYF. This chain uses TRBV6-5 with TRBJ2-7; D is unclear. The CDR3 sequence is 14 residues long. Germline V lookup: CDR1 MNHEY, CDR2 SVGAGI. V lost 0 bases and J lost 3, with 9 bases in between.

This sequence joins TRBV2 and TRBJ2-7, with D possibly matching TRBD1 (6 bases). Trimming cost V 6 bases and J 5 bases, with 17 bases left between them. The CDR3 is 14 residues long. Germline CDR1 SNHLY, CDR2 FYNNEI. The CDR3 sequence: CASRSWTAGDEQYF. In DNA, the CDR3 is TGTGCCAGCAGGTCCTGGACAGCCGGGGACGAGCAGTACTTC. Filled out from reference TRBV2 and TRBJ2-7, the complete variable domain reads EPEVTQTPSHQVTQMGQEVILRCVPISNHLYFYWYRQILGQKVEFLVSFYNNEISEKSEIFDDQFSVERPDGSNFTLKIRSTKLEDSAMYFCASRSWTAGDEQYFGPGTRLTVT.

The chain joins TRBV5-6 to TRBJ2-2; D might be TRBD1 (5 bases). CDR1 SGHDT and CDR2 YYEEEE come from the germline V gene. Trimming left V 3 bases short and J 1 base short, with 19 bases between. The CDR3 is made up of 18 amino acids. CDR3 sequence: CASSSEMSGSLNTGELFF. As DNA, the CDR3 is TGTGCCAGCAGCTCGGAGATGTCAGGGTCGTTGAACACCGGGGAGCTGTTTTTT.

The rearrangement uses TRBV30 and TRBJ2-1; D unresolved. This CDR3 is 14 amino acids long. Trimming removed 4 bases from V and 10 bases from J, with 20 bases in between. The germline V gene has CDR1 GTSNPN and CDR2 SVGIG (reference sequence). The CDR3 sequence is CAWIPPSSGREQFF. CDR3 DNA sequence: TGTGCCTGGATTCCCCCGAGTTCAGGCCGAGAGCAGTTCTTC.